This entry concerns a single T cell receptor (beta chain). Its matching antigen is unknown. These data belong to a study of blood T cells in healthy people across ages. Using a J-beta primer mix together with a sample-barcoded 5' primer, a second PCR was run for roughly 7 to 11 cycles. Each CDR3 protein gets one entry after TCRdb re-called the 5' RACE reads with MiXCR. The sample records 2 million or so distinct CDR3 sequences, around 50% being singletons. Total RNA was isolated from each sample in quantities of at least 6 micrograms. Germline assignment: CDR1 MGHRA and CDR2 YSYEKL. This CDR3 is 16 amino acids long. Trimming removed 3 bases from V and 6 bases from J; junction bases left unmatched: 11. Points from the study as a whole: TCR beta diversity, measured per million T cells, fell in a roughly linear way with age.

V usage is TRBV4-1 and J usage is TRBJ2-4; 7 positions match TRBD2. Sample: blood. The TCR sequence derives from a woman in her thirties or forties in good health. Here the CDR3 DNA reads TGCGCCAGCAGCCAGGCGGGAGCGGGGTGGACAAACATTCAGTACTTC. It specifies CASSQAGAGWTNIQYF.